These 6 T cell receptor beta chains came from one sample sequenced in a study of T cells in Graves' hyperthyroidism and ophthalmopathy (dated by TCRdb to about 2019). The library relied on multiplex PCR. TCRdb records Illumina HiSeq 2000 as the sequencer. The TCR beta CDR3 regions were amplified from the RNA transcripts. A first-round RT-PCR of the TCR CDR3 used the HTBI primer set with the Qiagen OneStep RT-PCR kit. TCRdb reworked the public reads: Q25 trimming with fastp, MiXCR clone assembly, productive beta chains retained. Entries are consolidated by CDR3 protein sequence, retaining the most common genes and DNA. This sample has about 300,000 distinct CDR3 sequences in its table, and less than 30% of those were observed once. Clones ranked in the top ten supply approximately 25% of the sample. Sequenced sample: blood. All receptors come from a man aged 35 to 55 with Graves' hyperthyroidism that later progressed to Graves' ophthalmopathy.

This clonotype was picked up many times. For the CDR3, the DNA is TGTGCCATCAGTGAGACTAGCGGGACCCCAGAGGCTTACGAGCAGTACTTC. Its translation is CAISETSGTPEAYEQYF. The gene calls are TRBV10-3 and TRBJ2-7, with 10 bases that match TRBD2. This CDR3 spans 17 amino acids. Trimming removed 2 bases from V and 4 bases from J; junction bases left unmatched: 11. The V gene's germline CDR1 is ENHRY and CDR2 SYGVKD.

This chain connects TRBV12-3 or TRBV12-4 to TRBJ2-7; no clear D gene. The V gene lost 0 bases and the J gene lost 3 bases, with 6 bases spanning the gap. The CDR3 runs 13 residues. The CDR3 nucleotides read TGTGCCAGCAGTTTAGCCCTCCACTACGAGCAGTACTTC. This translates into CASSLALHYEQYF.

This clonotype was recorded many times. The V call is TRBV7-3, the J call TRBJ2-5; TRBD2 matches 7 bases. V lost 2 bases and J lost 5; bases outside the gene matches: 14. Germline lookup yields CDR1 SGHTA and CDR2 FQGTGA. The CDR3 spans 17 residues. CDR3 sequence reads: CASSLGVIAGASETQYF. CDR3 nucleotides: TGTGCCAGCAGCTTAGGAGTTATCGCGGGAGCGTCGGAGACCCAGTACTTC.

This CDR3 is CAIRETGMNTEAFF. CDR3 DNA sequence: TGTGCCATCAGGGAGACAGGAATGAACACTGAAGCTTTCTTT. The rearrangement uses TRBV10-3 and TRBJ1-1; tentatively, D is TRBD1 (6 bases). Germline loops: CDR1 ENHRY, CDR2 SYGVKD. There are 14 residues in the CDR3. V was clipped by 6 bases and J by 0 bases, with 11 bases between them.

This clonotype has at least ten counts. This rearrangement joins TRBV6-1 to TRBJ2-7; D is uncertain. The V gene's germline CDR1 is MNHNS and CDR2 SASEGT. The V and J ends lost 6 bases and 0 bases respectively, with 15 bases between them. This CDR3 is built from 15 residues. CDR3 region: CASRAYSAASYEQYF. The CDR3 DNA is TGTGCCAGCAGAGCATATTCGGCAGCCTCCTACGAGCAGTACTTC.

The V gene is TRBV6-5, the J gene TRBJ1-2, with D maybe TRBD1 (5 bases). This CDR3 is 14 amino acids long. The V gene's germline CDR1 is MNHEY and CDR2 SVGAGI. V was pared by 2 bases and J by 4 bases, with 11 bases between. The CDR3 bases are TGTGCCAGCAGTTACGGGACCGCAAGCTATGGCTACACCTTC. As protein: CASSYGTASYGYTF.